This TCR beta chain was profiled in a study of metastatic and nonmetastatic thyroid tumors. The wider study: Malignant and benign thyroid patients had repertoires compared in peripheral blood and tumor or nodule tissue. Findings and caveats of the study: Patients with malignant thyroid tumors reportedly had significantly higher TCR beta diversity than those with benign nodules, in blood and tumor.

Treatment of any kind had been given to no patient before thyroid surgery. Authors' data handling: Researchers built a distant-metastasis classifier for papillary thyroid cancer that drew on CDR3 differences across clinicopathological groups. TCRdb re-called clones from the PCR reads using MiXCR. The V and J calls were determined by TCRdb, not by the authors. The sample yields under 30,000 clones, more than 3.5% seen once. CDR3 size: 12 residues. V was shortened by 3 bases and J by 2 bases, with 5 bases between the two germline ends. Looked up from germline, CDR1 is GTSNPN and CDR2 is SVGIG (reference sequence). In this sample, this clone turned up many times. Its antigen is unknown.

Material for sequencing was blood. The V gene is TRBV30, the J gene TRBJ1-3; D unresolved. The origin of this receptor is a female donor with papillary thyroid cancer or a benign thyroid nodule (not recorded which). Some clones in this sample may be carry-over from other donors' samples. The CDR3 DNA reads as TGTGCCTGGAGCCTGCCTGGAAACACCATATATTTT. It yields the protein CAWSLPGNTIYF.